This T cell receptor beta chain is from a study of CD8 T cells in ankylosing spondylitis (dated by TCRdb to 2015 to 2018). The study in broad terms: T cell receptor beta repertoires were profiled in healthy donors and ankylosing spondylitis patients so that disease-linked TCR variants could be found. The whole study cohort included 95 to 130 healthy donors and 25 ankylosing spondylitis patients. Peripheral blood was sampled, and synovial fluid was also collected from ankylosing spondylitis patients. General findings and caveats noted by the study authors: Some of the motif variants had been reported before in the synovial fluid and blood of reactive arthritis patients, a finding that suggests common disease-initiation mechanisms. The disease-linked clones showed a CD8+ phenotype and occurred at relatively low frequencies in peripheral blood. A TCR beta motif made up of under ten highly homologous amino acid variants appeared to be characteristic of blood from ankylosing spondylitis patients. The disease-linked clones were reported as significantly enriched in matched synovial fluid samples from ankylosing spondylitis patients.

This clonotype was recorded many times. Its antigen is currently not known. Base-call qualities are not available, and no considerably larger clone is one nucleotide away. The run used an Illumina HiSeq 2500. Quantitative 5'-RACE with molecular barcodes was used to prepare TCR beta libraries. Turning to the authors' computational methods: Disease-linked TCR variants were identified with a new computational method built on a probabilistic model of VDJ rearrangement. In TCRdb, the public reads were trimmed at Q25 with fastp and aligned with MiXCR, with productive beta chains retained. Rows matching on CDR3 protein sequence are summarized as one entry with the most common DNA and genes. The V and J calls, along with clone size, are taken from TCRdb and not from the paper's own processing. The sample records about 100,000 distinct CDR3 sequences, about 9% of which are singletons. Jointly, the top ten make up 4% to 5.5% of the sample.

The CDR3 holds 17 amino acids from the cysteine to the phenylalanine. Just the 51-base CDR3 DNA is kept, in frame starting at base 1. Ends trimmed: V by 6 bases, J by 1 base; bases unmatched to a gene: 10. This clonotype was obtained from a male donor with ankylosing spondylitis or in good health (not recorded which). The sequence is built from TRBV23-1 and TRBJ2-3, with 10 middle bases fitting TRBD2. TRBV23-1 is noted as an ORF with a role that remains uncertain. The sample taken for sequencing was blood, either unsorted or a sorted T cell fraction (not recorded which). The DNA is TGCGCCAGCAGCCACCCCGGCACTAGCGGGGGCACAGATACGCAGTATTTT. Its amino acids are CASSHPGTSGGTDTQYF.